Below are 21 T cell receptor beta chains sequenced from a single sample in a study of blood T cell repertoires in COVID-19. Measured with immunoSEQ multiplex PCR; TCRdb has only the in-frame clones, and not every one. The sample has approximately 190,000 clones; roughly nine tenths are singletons. The sequenced material came from peripheral blood. The source is a man aged 55 to 70 with active or convalescent COVID-19.

The gene calls are TRBV4-1 and TRBJ1-1, with 8 positions matching TRBD1. With V trimmed by 3 bases and J by 3 bases, 6 bases remained unmatched. This CDR3 spans 15 amino acids. Germline lookup yields CDR1 MGHRA and CDR2 YSYEKL. The CDR3 loop reads CASSHYDRGDTEAFF. The CDR3 DNA reads as TGCGCCAGCAGCCATTATGACAGGGGAGACACTGAAGCTTTCTTT.

The table lists this clone with a few counts. The chain is built from TRBV19 and TRBJ1-1, with TRBD1 matching 12 bases. The germline gives CDR1 LNHDA, CDR2 SQIVND (reference sequence). The CDR3 contains 14 residues. V shed 7 bases and J 7 bases; nucleotides not matched to a gene: 7. The CDR3 protein is CASTPGQGAGEAFF. The CDR3 DNA sequence: TGTGCCAGTACCCCGGGACAGGGGGCTGGTGAAGCTTTCTTT.

V is TRBV7-2 and J is TRBJ1-5; D not certain. The germline CDR1 and CDR2 sequences are SGHTA and FQGNSA. There are 12 residues in the CDR3. Trimming removed 3 bases from V and 3 bases from J, with 3 bases in between. The CDR3 DNA is TGTGCCAGCAGCTTCCTCAATCAGCCCCAGCATTTT. Its translation is CASSFLNQPQHF.

V usage is TRBV10-3 and J usage is TRBJ1-3; 7 nucleotides agree with TRBD1. CDR3 length: 13 residues. V lost 6 bases to trimming and J lost 3 bases; unmatched junction nucleotides: 2. Germline CDR1 is ENHRY and CDR2 is SYGVKD. In DNA form, the CDR3 reads TGTGCCATCAGACAGGGGCTTGGAAACACCATATATTTT. Protein sequence: CAIRQGLGNTIYF.

This sequence joins TRBV5-1 and TRBJ2-3; no reliable D call. Germline V CDR1 and CDR2: SGHRS, YFSETQ. This CDR3 is 12 amino acids long. V was trimmed by 1 base and J by 4 bases, leaving 4 bases between them. For the CDR3, the DNA is TGCGCCAGCAGCTTGATATCAGATACGCAGTATTTT. It codes for CASSLISDTQYF.

CDR3 protein: CASSDRENEQFF. In DNA, the CDR3 is TGTGCCAGCAGCGACAGGGAGAATGAGCAGTTCTTC. The chain employs TRBV9 and TRBJ2-1; the D gene is possibly TRBD1 (6 bases). Germline V gene lookup returns CDR1 SGDLS and CDR2 YYNGEE. There are 12 residues in the CDR3. With 3 bases removed from V and 7 bases from J, the gap between germline ends came to 8 bases.

This chain uses TRBV7-9 with TRBJ2-5, with 7 bases matching TRBD1. V lost 5 bases to trimming and J lost 1 base; unmatched junction nucleotides: 4. Germline V lookup: CDR1 SEHNR, CDR2 FQNEAQ (reference sequence). The CDR3 runs 14 residues. The CDR3 loop is CASSLRQGQETQYF. CDR3 in DNA: TGTGCCAGCAGCCTGAGACAGGGCCAAGAGACCCAGTACTTC.

This chain connects TRBV7-2 to TRBJ2-1; 8 bases fit TRBD2. Unmatched junction bases numbered 2, after V lost 2 bases and J lost 2 bases. This CDR3 has 15 amino acids. Germline lookup yields CDR1 SGHTA and CDR2 FQGNSA. The CDR3 loop is CASSLRAGAYNEQFF. CDR3 coding DNA: TGTGCCAGCAGCTTAAGAGCGGGGGCCTACAATGAGCAGTTCTTC.

The chain joins TRBV15 to TRBJ1-2, with a weak D call TRBD1 (6 bases). The germline V and J ends were trimmed by 11 bases and 4 bases, with 14 bases remaining between them. This CDR3 region has 12 residues. The germline V gene encodes CDR1 LNHNV and CDR2 YYDKDF (reference sequence). In DNA, the CDR3 is TGTGCCGCTGTCGGACAGCCCTATGGCTACACCTTC. It translates to CAAVGQPYGYTF.

The chain links TRBV12-5 to TRBJ1-1; perhaps TRBD1 as D (5 bases). Germline values: CDR1 LGHNT, CDR2 FRNRAP. The CDR3 loop spans 11 amino acids. V was cut by 7 bases and J by 3 bases, with 6 bases left in between. This chain's CDR3 is CASAGDTEAFF. CDR3 nucleotides: TGTGCTAGTGCGGGGGACACTGAAGCTTTCTTT.

V gene TRBV13 combines with J gene TRBJ1-5; tentatively, D is TRBD1 (6 bases). The CDR3 loop spans 15 amino acids. V was trimmed by 3 bases and J by 5 bases, leaving 14 bases between them. The germline gives CDR1 PRHDT, CDR2 FYEKMQ (reference sequence). The CDR3 DNA sequence: TGTGCCAGCAGCTTGGGGGGGACAAGCGATCAGCCCCAGCATTTT. Encoded protein: CASSLGGTSDQPQHF.

The V and J genes are TRBV9 and TRBJ1-1, with D uncertain. The CDR3 extends over 14 amino acids. V lost 4 bases and J 4 bases, leaving 14 bases between the germline ends. From germline, CDR1 is SGDLS and CDR2 YYNGEE. CDR3 nucleotides: TGTGCCAGCAGCCAGAGGGCCCGGGTCACTGAAGCTTTCTTT. The encoded protein is CASSQRARVTEAFF. The variable domain in full, completed from reference TRBV9 and TRBJ1-1, reads DSGVTQTPKHLITATGQRVTLRCSPRSGDLSVYWYQQSLDQGLQFLIQYYNGEERAKGNILERFSAQQFPDLHSELNLSSLELGDSALYFCASSQRARVTEAFFGQGTRLTVV.

This chain joins TRBV12-3 or TRBV12-4 and TRBJ2-5; maybe TRBD2 (7 bases). Trimming pared 7 bases from V and 5 bases from J, leaving 14 bases between. The CDR3 spans 13 residues. The CDR3 DNA follows: TGTGCCAGCACCATGGGAGGGGGGGAGACCCAGTACTTC. This sequence encodes CASTMGGGETQYF.

Written as DNA, the CDR3 is TGTGCCACCAGTGAGGGGACTAGCGGCAGGGAGACCCAGTACTTC. Translated, it gives CATSEGTSGRETQYF. This rearrangement joins TRBV24-1 to TRBJ2-5; 11 bases agree with TRBD2. The V and J ends lost 4 bases and 5 bases, in that order; junction bases with no gene match: 5. Per germline, CDR1 KGHDR and CDR2 SFDVKD. This CDR3 spans 15 amino acids.

This clone has a handful of counts. The chain uses TRBV15 and TRBJ2-1; D might be TRBD1 (5 bases). CDR1 LNHNV and CDR2 YYDKDF come from the germline V gene (reference sequence). The V and J ends lost 0 bases and 7 bases respectively, with 7 bases between them. The CDR3 runs to 13 residues. CDR3 sequence reads: CATSRDKGNEQFF. The CDR3 coding sequence is TGTGCCACCAGCAGAGATAAGGGGAATGAGCAGTTCTTC.

The chain has TRBV7-9 and TRBJ1-2; a weak D match, TRBD1 (6 bases). From germline, CDR1 is SEHNR and CDR2 FQNEAQ (reference sequence). V was clipped by 4 bases and J by 4 bases, with 10 bases between them. CDR3 length: 13 amino acids. The CDR3 DNA follows: TGTGCCAGCAGCTACAGGGAGATCTATGGCTACACCTTC. Translation: CASSYREIYGYTF. Complete variable domain (other parts from reference TRBV7-9 and TRBJ1-2): DTGVSQNPRHKITKRGQNVTFRCDPISEHNRLYWYRQTLGQGPEFLTYFQNEAQLEKSRLLSDRFSAERPKGSFSTLEIQRTEQGDSAMYLCASSYREIYGYTFGSGTRLTVV.

V and J are TRBV4-2 and TRBJ2-7; 9 nucleotides agree with TRBD2. The trim removed 1 base at V and 1 base at J, leaving 5 bases unmatched. Germline V gene data show CDR1 as LGHNA and CDR2 as YNFKEQ. The CDR3 runs 16 residues. The CDR3 region is CASSQAETSGSYEQYF. The CDR3 DNA follows: TGTGCCAGCAGCCAAGCAGAAACTAGCGGGTCCTACGAGCAGTACTTC.

The V and J genes are TRBV24-1 and TRBJ1-2; D ambiguous. Germline CDR1 reads KGHDR; CDR2 reads SFDVKD. V lost 6 bases and J 5 bases, leaving 12 bases between the germline ends. CDR3 length: 13 residues. CDR3 in amino acids: CATSSATSYGYTF. The CDR3, as DNA: TGTGCCACCAGTTCTGCAACATCATATGGCTACACCTTC.

The V and J genes are TRBV5-3 and TRBJ1-6; D is undetermined. TRBV5-3 belongs to the ORF category, with a function that is uncertain. Trimming left V 1 base short and J 8 bases short, with 10 bases between. The CDR3 runs to 14 residues. The CDR3 region has the DNA TGTGCCAGAAGCTTGATGCGGGTATATTCACCCCTCCACTTT. Its translation: CARSLMRVYSPLHF.

The chain recombines TRBV5-5 with TRBJ2-2; D remains unclear. Between the trimmed V and J ends, which lost 2 bases and 5 bases, there was a span of 7 bases. Germline V gene sequence: CDR1 SGHKS, CDR2 YYEKEE (reference sequence). This CDR3 is built from 13 residues. Here the CDR3 DNA reads TGTGCCAGCAGCTTTGAGGTTACCGGGGAGCTGTTTTTT. This codes for CASSFEVTGELFF.

This clone was observed a single time. The chain links TRBV5-1 to TRBJ2-5, with D unresolved. Germline lookup yields CDR1 SGHRS and CDR2 YFSETQ. Trimming shortened V by 0 bases and J by 7 bases, and 16 bases separated the two germline ends. This CDR3 contains 15 residues. The CDR3: CASSLAGKLMATQYF. Written as DNA, the CDR3 is TGCGCCAGCAGCTTGGCTGGCAAATTAATGGCGACCCAGTACTTC.